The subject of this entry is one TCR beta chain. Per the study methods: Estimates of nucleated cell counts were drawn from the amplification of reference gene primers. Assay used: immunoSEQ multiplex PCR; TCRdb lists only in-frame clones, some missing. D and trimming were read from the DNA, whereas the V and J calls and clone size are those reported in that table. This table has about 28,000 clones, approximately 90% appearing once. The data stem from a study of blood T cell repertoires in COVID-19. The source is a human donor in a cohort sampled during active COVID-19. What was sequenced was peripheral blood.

CDR3 in DNA: TGTGCCAGCAGCGTGTTGCCCGGGACATCGTACAATGAGCAGTTCTTC. Protein: CASSVLPGTSYNEQFF. The V gene is TRBV5-6, the J gene TRBJ2-1, with a possible D match to TRBD1 (6 bases). Germline V gene lookup returns CDR1 SGHDT and CDR2 YYEEEE. Trimming took off 4 bases at V and 4 bases at J, with 18 bases between the two ends. The CDR3 length is 16 residues.